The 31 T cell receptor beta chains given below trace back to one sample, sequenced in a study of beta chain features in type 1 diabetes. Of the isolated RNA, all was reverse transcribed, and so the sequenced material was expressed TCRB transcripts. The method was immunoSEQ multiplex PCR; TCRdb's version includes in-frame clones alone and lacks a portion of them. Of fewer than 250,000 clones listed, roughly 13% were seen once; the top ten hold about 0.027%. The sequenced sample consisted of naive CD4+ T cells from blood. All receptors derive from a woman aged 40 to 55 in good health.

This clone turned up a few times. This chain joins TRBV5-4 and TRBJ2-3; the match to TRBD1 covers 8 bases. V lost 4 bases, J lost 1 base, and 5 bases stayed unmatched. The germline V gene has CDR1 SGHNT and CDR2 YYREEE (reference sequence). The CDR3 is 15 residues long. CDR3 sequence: CASSRDRTGTDTQYF. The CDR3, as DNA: TGTGCCAGCAGCCGGGACAGGACGGGCACAGATACGCAGTATTTT.

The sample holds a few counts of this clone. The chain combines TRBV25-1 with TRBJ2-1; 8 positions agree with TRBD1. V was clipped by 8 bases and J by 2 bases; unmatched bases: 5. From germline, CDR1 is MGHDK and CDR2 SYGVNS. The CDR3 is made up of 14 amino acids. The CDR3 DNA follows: TGTGCCAGCTTACCGACAGGGGCCTACAATGAGCAGTTCTTC. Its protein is CASLPTGAYNEQFF.

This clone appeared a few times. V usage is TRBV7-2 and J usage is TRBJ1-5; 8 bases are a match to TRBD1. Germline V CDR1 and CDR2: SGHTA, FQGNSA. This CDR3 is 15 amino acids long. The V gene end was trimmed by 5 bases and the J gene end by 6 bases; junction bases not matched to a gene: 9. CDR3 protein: CASSRQGIVGQPQHF. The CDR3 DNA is TGTGCCAGCAGCAGACAGGGGATCGTCGGTCAGCCCCAGCATTTT.

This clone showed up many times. CDR3 nucleotides: TGCAGCGTTGGGCAGTTCAATCAGCCCCAGCATTTT. It yields the protein CSVGQFNQPQHF. The chain is built from TRBV29-1 and TRBJ1-5; D uncertain. Trimming cost V 4 bases and J 3 bases, with 7 bases left between them. The CDR3 length is 12 residues. Germline CDR1 and CDR2: SQVTM and ANQGSEA.

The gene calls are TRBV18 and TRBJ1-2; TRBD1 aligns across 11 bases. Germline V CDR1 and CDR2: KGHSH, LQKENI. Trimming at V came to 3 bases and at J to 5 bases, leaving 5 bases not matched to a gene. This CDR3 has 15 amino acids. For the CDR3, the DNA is TGTGCCAGCTCACCTCAGGGACAGGGGGATTATGGCTACACCTTC. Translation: CASSPQGQGDYGYTF.

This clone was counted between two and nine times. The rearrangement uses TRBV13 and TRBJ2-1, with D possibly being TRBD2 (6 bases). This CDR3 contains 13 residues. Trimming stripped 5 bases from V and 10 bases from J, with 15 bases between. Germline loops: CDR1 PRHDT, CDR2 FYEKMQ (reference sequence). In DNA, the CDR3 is TGTGCCAGCAGCCCAGGAGGGGTTATGGAGCAGTTCTTC. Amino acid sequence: CASSPGGVMEQFF.

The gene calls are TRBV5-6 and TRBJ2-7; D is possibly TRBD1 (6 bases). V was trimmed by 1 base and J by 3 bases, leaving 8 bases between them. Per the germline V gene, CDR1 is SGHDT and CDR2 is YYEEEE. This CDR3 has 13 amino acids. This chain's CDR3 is CASSLPRGYEQYF. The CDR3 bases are TGTGCCAGCAGCTTGCCCAGGGGCTACGAGCAGTACTTC.

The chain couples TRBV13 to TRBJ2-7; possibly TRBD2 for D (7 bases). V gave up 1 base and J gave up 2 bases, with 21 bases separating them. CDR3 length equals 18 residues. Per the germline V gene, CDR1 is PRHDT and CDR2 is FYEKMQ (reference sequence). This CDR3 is CASSLVGGGGPQPYEQYF. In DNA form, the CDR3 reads TGTGCCAGCAGCTTAGTGGGGGGCGGGGGTCCTCAACCCTACGAGCAGTACTTC.

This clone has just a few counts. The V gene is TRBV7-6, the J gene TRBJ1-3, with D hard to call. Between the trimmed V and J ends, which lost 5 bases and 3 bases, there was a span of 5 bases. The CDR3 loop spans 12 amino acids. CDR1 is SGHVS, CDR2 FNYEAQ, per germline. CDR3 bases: TGTGCCAGCAGCGTCGGTGGAAACACCATATATTTT. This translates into CASSVGGNTIYF.

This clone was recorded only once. The CDR3 DNA reads TGCGCCAGCAGCACCAGACTAGCGGGGGGGCACAATGAGCAGTTCTTC. It specifies CASSTRLAGGHNEQFF. The chain joins TRBV5-1 to TRBJ2-1, with 14 nucleotides matching TRBD2. Germline loops: CDR1 SGHRS, CDR2 YFSETQ. The CDR3 loop spans 16 amino acids. V was pared by 4 bases and J by 5 bases, with 5 bases of the junction left unmatched.

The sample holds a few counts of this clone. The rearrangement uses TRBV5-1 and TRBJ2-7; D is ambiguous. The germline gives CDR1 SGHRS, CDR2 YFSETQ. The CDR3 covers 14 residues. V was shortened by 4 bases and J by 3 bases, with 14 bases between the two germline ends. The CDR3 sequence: CASSPVGRFYEQYF. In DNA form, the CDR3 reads TGCGCCAGCAGCCCCGTGGGCAGATTCTACGAGCAGTACTTC.

In DNA, the CDR3 is TGCAGCGTTGAGGGGGAGGACGAAAAACTGTTTTTT. As protein: CSVEGEDEKLFF. The genes are TRBV29-1 and TRBJ1-4; maybe TRBD1 (5 bases). CDR3 length equals 12 residues. V dropped 3 bases and J dropped 8 bases, with 10 bases sitting between them. Looked up from germline, CDR1 is SQVTM and CDR2 is ANQGSEA. Drawing the rest from reference TRBV29-1 and TRBJ1-4, the complete variable domain is SAVISQKPSRDICQRGTSLTIQCQVDSQVTMMFWYRQQPGQSLTLIATANQGSEATYESGFVIDKFPISRPNLTFSTLTVSNMSPEDSSIYLCSVEGEDEKLFFGSGTQLSVL.

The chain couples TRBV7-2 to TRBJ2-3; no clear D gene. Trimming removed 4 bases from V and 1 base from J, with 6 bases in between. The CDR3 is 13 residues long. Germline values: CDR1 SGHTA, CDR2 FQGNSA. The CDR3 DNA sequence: TGTGCCAGCAGCTATATCCGCACAGATACGCAGTATTTT. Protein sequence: CASSYIRTDTQYF.

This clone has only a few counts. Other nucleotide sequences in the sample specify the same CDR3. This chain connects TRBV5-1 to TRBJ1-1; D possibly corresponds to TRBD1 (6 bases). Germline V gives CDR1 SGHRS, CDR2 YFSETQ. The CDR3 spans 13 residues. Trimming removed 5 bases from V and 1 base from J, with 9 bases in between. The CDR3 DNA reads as TGCGCCAGCAGTTGGGGACAGAACACTGAAGCTTTCTTT. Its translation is CASSWGQNTEAFF.

The CDR3 sequence is CSVHRGFGYGYTF. The DNA of the CDR3 is TGCAGCGTTCACAGGGGTTTCGGCTATGGCTACACCTTC. The J gene is TRBJ1-2, the V gene TRBV29-1, with 7 bases aligning to TRBD1. J gave up 4 bases and V 5 bases, and 7 bases lay outside the gene matches. This CDR3 is 13 amino acids long. Per germline, CDR1 SQVTM and CDR2 ANQGSEA.

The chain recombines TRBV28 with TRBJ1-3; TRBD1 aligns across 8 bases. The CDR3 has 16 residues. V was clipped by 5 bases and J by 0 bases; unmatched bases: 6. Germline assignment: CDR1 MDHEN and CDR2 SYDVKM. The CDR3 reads CASSKQGVSSGNTIYF. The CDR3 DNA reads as TGTGCCAGCAGTAAACAGGGGGTAAGCTCTGGAAACACCATATATTTT.

CDR3: CASRIGAGGLSYNEQFF. The CDR3, as DNA: TGTGCCAGCAGGATCGGGGCGGGGGGGCTCTCCTACAATGAGCAGTTCTTC. V and J are TRBV11-2 and TRBJ2-1, with TRBD2 matching over 9 bases. The CDR3 sequence is 17 residues long. The trim removed 6 bases at V and 0 bases at J, leaving 9 bases unmatched. The germline V gene encodes CDR1 SGHAT and CDR2 FQNNGV.

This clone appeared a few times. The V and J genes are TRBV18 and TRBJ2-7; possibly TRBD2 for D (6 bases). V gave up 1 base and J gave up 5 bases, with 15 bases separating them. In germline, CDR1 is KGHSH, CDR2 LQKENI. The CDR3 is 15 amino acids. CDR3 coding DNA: TGTGCCAGCTCACCACGGACGGAGGGAGTGGACGAGCAGTACTTC. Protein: CASSPRTEGVDEQYF.

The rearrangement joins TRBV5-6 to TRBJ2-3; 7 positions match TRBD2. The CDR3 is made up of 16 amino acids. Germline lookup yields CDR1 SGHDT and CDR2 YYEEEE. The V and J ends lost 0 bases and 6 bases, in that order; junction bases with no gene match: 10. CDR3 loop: CASSLGGGPPRDTQYF. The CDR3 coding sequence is TGTGCCAGCAGCTTGGGGGGGGGACCACCCCGCGATACGCAGTATTTT. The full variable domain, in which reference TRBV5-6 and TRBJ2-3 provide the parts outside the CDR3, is DAGVTQSPTHLIKTRGQQVTLRCSPKSGHDTVSWYQQALGQGPQFIFQYYEEEERQRGNFPDRFSGHQFPNYSSELNVNALLLGDSALYLCASSLGGGPPRDTQYFGPGTRLTVL.

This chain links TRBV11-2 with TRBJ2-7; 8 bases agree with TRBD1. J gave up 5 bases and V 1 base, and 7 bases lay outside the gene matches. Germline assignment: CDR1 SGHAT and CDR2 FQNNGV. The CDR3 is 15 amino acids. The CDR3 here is CASSLVRGRLNEQYF. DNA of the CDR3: TGTGCCAGCAGCTTAGTCAGGGGGCGCTTGAACGAGCAGTACTTC.

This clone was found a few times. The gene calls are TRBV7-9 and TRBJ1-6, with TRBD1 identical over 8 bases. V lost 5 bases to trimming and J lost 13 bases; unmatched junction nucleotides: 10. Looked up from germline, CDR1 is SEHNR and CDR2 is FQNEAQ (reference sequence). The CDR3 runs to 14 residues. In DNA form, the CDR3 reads TGTGCCAGCAGCCCCTCGGGACAGGCCTTTCCCCTCCACTTT. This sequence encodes CASSPSGQAFPLHF.

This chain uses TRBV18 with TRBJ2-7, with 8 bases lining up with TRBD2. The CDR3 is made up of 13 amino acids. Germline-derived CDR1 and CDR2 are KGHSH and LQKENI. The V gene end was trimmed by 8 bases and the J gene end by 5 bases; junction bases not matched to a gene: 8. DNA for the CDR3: TGTGCCAGCACAGGAGCGCGGGGGGACGAGCAGTACTTC. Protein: CASTGARGDEQYF.

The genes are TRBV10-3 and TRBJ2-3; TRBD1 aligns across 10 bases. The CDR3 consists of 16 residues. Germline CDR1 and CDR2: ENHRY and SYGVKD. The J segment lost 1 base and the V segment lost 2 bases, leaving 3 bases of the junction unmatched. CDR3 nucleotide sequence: TGTGCCATCAGTGAGAGGGGGACAGGGGGCACAGATACGCAGTATTTT. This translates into CAISERGTGGTDTQYF.

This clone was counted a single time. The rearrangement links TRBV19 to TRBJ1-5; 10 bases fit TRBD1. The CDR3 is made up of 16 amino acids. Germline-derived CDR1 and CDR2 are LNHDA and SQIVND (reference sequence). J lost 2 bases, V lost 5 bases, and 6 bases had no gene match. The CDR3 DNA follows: TGTGCCAGTAGTGCTACCGGGACAGGGGGCAATCAGCCCCAGCATTTT. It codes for CASSATGTGGNQPQHF.

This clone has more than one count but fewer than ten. CDR3 nucleotide sequence: TGTGCCAGTAGTATAACTCTGACGAGGGTGTATGAGCAGTTCTTC. The encoded protein is CASSITLTRVYEQFF. V and J are TRBV19 and TRBJ2-1; weak D call: TRBD2 (5 bases). Germline-derived CDR1 and CDR2 are LNHDA and SQIVND (reference sequence). The CDR3 covers 15 residues. V was cut by 2 bases and J by 8 bases, with 16 bases left in between.

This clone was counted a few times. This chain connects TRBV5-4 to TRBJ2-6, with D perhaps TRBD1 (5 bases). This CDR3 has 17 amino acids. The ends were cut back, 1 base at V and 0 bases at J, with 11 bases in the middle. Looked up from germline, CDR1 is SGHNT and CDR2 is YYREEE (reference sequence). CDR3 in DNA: TGTGCCAGCAGCTTGCAGGGTTCAGGCTCTGGGGCCAACGTCCTGACTTTC. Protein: CASSLQGSGSGANVLTF.

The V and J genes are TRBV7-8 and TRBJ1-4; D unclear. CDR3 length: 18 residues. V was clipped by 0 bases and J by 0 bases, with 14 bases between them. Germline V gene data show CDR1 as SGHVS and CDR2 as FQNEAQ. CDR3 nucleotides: TGTGCCAGCAGCTTAGCCGGGATCCCCTCCTCAACTAATGAAAAACTGTTTTTT. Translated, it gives CASSLAGIPSSTNEKLFF.

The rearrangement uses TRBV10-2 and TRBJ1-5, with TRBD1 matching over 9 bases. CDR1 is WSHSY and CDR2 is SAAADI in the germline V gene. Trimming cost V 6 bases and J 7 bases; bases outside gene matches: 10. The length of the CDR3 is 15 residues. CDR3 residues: CASSPGQGGKQPQHF. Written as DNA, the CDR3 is TGCGCCAGCAGCCCGGGACAGGGTGGGAAACAGCCCCAGCATTTT.

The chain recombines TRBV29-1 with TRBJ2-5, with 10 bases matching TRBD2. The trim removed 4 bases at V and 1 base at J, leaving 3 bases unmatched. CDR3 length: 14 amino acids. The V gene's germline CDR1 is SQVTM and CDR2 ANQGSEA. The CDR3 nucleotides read TGCAGCGTTGGGCTAGCGGGGGTCCAAGAGACCCAGTACTTC. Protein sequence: CSVGLAGVQETQYF.

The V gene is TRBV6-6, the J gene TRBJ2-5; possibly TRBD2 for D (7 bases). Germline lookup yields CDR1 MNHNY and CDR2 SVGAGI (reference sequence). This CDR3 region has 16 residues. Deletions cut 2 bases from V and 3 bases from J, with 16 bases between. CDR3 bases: TGTGCCAGCAGTTACGGCGTCGGGGGGCCGGAAGAGACCCAGTACTTC. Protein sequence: CASSYGVGGPEETQYF.

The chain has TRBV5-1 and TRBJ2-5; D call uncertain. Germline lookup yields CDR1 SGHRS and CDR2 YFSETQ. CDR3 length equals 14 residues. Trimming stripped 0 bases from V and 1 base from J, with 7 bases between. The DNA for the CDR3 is TGCGCCAGCAGCTTGGGGGCGTCCCAAGAGACCCAGTACTTC. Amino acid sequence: CASSLGASQETQYF.